One sample yielded the 4 T cell receptor beta chains listed below, sequenced in a study of radiation and T cells in renal cell carcinoma (dated by TCRdb to the early 2020s). According to the study, the label for this sample's time point signals: blood 4 weeks post-SBRT, at nephrectomy. The treatment or condition label for this specimen denotes: 15 Gy SBRT to primary tumor, nephrectomy 4 weeks later. The library was produced with the immunoSEQ multiplex PCR assay. The table was pulled from immuneACCESS by TCRdb, which kept in-frame rearrangements only. Such tables lose some clones; where checked, under half of the loss comes from unresolved V genes, and the rest has no known cause. The sample table lists about 77,000 clones, roughly 85% of them with a count of one. The ten biggest clones cover more than 2% of the sample. The sample here was blood, taken from a patient whose treatment included radiotherapy and nephrectomy. The receptors originated from a woman aged 60-75 years with renal cell carcinoma.

The CDR3 is CASSLDNTGGNTIYF. Written as DNA, the CDR3 is TGTGCCAGCAGTTTGGACAACACGGGTGGAAACACCATATATTTT. The rearrangement uses TRBV27 and TRBJ1-3, with TRBD1 as a possible D gene (5 bases). CDR3 length: 15 amino acids. CDR1 and CDR2 (germline): MNHEY, SMNVEV (reference sequence). V lost 3 bases, J lost 3 bases, and 12 bases lay in between.

For the CDR3, the DNA is TGTGCCACCAGCAGAGATGGGGGCAGGGTAGGTGGCTACACCTTC. Translating gives CATSRDGGRVGGYTF. The chain employs TRBV15 and TRBJ1-2, with D perhaps TRBD1 (6 bases). V shed 0 bases and J shed 7 bases, with 15 bases lying between them. From germline, CDR1 is LNHNV and CDR2 YYDKDF (reference sequence). CDR3 length equals 15 residues. Full variable domain (rest looked up from reference TRBV15 and TRBJ1-2): DAMVIQNPRYQVTQFGKPVTLSCSQTLNHNVMYWYQQKSSQAPKLLFHYYDKDFNNEADTPDNFQSRRPNTSFCFLDIRSPGLGDTAMYLCATSRDGGRVGGYTFGSGTRLTVV.

The V gene is TRBV6-5, the J gene TRBJ2-2; 7 bases line up with TRBD1. V was pared by 6 bases and J by 6 bases, with 10 bases of the junction left unmatched. The CDR3 extends over 15 amino acids. Germline V lookup: CDR1 MNHEY, CDR2 SVGAGI. CDR3: CASSEQGPPPGELFF. CDR3 nucleotide sequence: TGTGCCAGCAGCGAACAGGGGCCTCCCCCCGGGGAGCTGTTTTTT.

The chain is built from TRBV19 and TRBJ2-2; TRBD1 matches 8 bases. Germline V gene lookup returns CDR1 LNHDA and CDR2 SQIVND (reference sequence). V trimming: 5 bases; J trimming: 3 bases; junction bases outside the gene matches: 5. There are 15 residues in the CDR3. Written as DNA, the CDR3 is TGTGCCAGTAGTCCACAGGGGGACGACACCGGGGAGCTGTTTTTT. Translated, it gives CASSPQGDDTGELFF.